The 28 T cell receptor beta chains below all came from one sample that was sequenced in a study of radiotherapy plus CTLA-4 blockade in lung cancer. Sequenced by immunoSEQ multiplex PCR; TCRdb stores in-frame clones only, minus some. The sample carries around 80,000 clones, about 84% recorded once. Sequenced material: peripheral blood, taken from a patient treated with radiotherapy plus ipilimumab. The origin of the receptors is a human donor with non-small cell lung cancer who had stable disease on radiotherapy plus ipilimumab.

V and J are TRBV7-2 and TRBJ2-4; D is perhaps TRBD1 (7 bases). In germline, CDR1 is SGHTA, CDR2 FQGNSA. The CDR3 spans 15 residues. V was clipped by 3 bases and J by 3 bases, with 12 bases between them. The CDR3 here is CASSFQGGSKNIQYF. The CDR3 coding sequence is TGTGCCAGCAGCTTCCAGGGGGGCAGCAAAAACATTCAGTACTTC.

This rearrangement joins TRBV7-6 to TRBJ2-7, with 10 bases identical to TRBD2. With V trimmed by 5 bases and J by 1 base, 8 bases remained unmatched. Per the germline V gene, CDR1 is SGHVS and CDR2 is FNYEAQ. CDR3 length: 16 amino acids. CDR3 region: CASSPSLSGRSYEQYF. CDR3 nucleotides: TGTGCCAGCAGCCCCTCCCTTAGCGGGAGGTCCTACGAGCAGTACTTC.

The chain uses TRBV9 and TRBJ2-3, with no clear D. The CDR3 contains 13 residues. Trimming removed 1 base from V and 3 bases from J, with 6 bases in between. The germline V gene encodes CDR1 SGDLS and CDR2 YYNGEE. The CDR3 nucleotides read TGTGCCAGCAGCGTAACTAAGACAGATACGCAGTATTTT. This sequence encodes CASSVTKTDTQYF.

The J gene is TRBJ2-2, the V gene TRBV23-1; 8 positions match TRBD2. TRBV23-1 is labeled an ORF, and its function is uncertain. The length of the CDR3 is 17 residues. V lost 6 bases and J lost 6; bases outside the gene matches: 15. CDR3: CASSLHQPGLDSGELFF. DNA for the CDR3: TGCGCCAGCAGCCTTCATCAACCGGGACTAGATTCCGGGGAGCTGTTTTTT.

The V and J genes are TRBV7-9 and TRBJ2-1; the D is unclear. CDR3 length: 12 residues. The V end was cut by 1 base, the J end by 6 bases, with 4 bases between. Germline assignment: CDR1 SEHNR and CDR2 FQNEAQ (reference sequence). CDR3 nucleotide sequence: TGTGCCAGCAGCTTAGAGGGCAATGAGCAGTTCTTC. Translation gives CASSLEGNEQFF.

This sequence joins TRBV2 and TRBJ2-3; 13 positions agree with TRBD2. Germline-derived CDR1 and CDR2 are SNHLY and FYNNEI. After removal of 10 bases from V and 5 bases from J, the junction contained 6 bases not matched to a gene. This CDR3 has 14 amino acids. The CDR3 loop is CATKLAGGEDTQYF. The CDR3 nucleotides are TGTGCCACGAAACTAGCGGGAGGGGAAGATACGCAGTATTTT.

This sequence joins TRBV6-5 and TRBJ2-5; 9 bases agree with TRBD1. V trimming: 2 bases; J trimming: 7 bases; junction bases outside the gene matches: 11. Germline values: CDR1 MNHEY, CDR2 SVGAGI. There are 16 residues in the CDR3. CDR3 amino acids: CASSYGGTGRVGTQYF. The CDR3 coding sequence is TGTGCCAGCAGTTACGGAGGGACAGGGAGGGTGGGGACCCAGTACTTC.

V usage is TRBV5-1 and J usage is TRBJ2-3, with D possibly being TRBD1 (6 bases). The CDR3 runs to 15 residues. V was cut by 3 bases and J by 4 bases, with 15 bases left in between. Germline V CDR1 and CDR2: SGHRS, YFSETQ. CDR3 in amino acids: CASSSRDILSDTQYF. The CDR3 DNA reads TGCGCCAGCAGCTCCCGGGACATCCTCTCAGATACGCAGTATTTT.

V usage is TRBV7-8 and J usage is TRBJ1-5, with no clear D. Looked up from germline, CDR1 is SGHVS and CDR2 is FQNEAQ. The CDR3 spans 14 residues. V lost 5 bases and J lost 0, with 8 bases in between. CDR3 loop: CASSVHSSNQPQHF. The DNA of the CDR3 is TGTGCCAGCAGCGTACATAGTAGCAATCAGCCCCAGCATTTT.

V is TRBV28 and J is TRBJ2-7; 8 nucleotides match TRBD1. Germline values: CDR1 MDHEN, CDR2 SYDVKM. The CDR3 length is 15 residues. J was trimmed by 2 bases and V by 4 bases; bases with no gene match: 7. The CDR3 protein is CASSSLGTGAYEQYF. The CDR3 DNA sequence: TGTGCCAGCAGTTCTTTAGGGACAGGAGCCTACGAGCAGTACTTC.

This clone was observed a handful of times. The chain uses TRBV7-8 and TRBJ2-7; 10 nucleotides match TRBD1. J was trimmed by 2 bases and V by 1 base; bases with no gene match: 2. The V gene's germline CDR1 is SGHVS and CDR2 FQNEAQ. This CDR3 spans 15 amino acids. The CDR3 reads CASSLGTGGTYEQYF. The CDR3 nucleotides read TGTGCCAGCAGCTTAGGGACAGGGGGTACCTACGAGCAGTACTTC. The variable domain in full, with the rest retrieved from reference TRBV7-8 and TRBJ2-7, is GAGVSQSPRYKVAKRGQDVALRCDPISGHVSLFWYQQALGQGPEFLTYFQNEAQLDKSGLPSDRFFAERPEGSVSTLKIQRTQQEDSAVYLCASSLGTGGTYEQYFGPGTRLTVT.

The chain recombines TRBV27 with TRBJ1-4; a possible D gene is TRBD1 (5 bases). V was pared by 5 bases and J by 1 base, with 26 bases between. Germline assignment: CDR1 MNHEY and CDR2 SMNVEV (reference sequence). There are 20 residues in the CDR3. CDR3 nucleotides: TGTGCCAGCAGTCTCACCTCAGGGATTCTGGGCTGGGGAACTAATGAAAAACTGTTTTTT. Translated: CASSLTSGILGWGTNEKLFF.

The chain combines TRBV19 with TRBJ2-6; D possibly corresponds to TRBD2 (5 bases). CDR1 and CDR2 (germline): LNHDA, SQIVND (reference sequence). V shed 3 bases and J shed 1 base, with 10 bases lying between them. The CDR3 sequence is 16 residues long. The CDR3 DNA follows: TGTGCCAGTAGTATGGGTACGGGGTCTGGGGCCAACGTCCTGACTTTC. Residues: CASSMGTGSGANVLTF. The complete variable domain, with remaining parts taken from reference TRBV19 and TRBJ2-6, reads DGGITQSPKYLFRKEGQNVTLSCEQNLNHDAMYWYRQDPGQGLRLIYYSQIVNDFQKGDIAEGYSVSREKKESFPLTVTSAQKNPTAFYLCASSMGTGSGANVLTFGAGSRLTVL.

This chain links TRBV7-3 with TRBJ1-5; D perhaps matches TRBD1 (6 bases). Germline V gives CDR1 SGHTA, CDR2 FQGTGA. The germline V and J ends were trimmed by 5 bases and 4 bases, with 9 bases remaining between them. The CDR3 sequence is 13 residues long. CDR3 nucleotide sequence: TGTGCCAGCAGCATCGGACAGAATCAGCCCCAGCATTTT. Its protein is CASSIGQNQPQHF.

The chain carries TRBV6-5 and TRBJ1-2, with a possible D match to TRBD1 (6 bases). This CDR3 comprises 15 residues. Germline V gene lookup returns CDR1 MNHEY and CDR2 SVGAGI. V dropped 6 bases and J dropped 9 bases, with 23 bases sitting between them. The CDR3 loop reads CASRPTSGVTMSYTF. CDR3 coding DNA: TGTGCCAGCAGGCCAACATCAGGGGTAACTATGAGCTACACCTTC.

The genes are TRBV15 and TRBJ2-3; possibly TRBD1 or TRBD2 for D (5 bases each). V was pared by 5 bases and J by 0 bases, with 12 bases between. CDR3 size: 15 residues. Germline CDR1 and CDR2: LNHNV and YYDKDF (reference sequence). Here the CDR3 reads CATSLAGASTDTQYF. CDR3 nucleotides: TGTGCCACCAGCCTGGCCGGGGCTAGCACAGATACGCAGTATTTT.

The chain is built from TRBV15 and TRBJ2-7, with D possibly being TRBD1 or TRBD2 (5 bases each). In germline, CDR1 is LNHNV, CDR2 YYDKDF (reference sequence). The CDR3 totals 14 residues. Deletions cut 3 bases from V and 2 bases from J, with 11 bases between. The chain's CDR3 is CATSSTRGAYEQYF. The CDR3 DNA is TGTGCCACCAGCAGCACCCGAGGGGCCTACGAGCAGTACTTC. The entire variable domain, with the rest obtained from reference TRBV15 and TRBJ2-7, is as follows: DAMVIQNPRYQVTQFGKPVTLSCSQTLNHNVMYWYQQKSSQAPKLLFHYYDKDFNNEADTPDNFQSRRPNTSFCFLDIRSPGLGDTAMYLCATSSTRGAYEQYFGPGTRLTVT.

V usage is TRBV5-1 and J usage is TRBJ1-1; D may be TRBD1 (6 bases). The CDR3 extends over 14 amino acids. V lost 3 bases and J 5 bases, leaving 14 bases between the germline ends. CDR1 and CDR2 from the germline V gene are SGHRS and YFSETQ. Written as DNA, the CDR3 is TGCGCCAGCAGCTGGATGATACAGGGTACTGAAGCTTTCTTT. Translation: CASSWMIQGTEAFF.

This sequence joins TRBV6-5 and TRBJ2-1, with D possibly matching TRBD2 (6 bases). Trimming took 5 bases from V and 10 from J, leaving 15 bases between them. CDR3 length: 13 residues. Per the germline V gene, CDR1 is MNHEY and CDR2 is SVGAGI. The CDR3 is CASSPGTFGEQFF. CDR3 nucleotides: TGTGCCAGCAGTCCCGGGACTTTCGGGGAGCAGTTCTTC.

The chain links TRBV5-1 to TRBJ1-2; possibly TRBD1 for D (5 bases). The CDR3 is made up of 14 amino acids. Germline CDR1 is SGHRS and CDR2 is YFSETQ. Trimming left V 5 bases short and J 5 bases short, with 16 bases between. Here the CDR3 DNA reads TGCGCCAGCAGTCCTGCCGGGGGGAGTTATGGCTACACCTTC. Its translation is CASSPAGGSYGYTF.

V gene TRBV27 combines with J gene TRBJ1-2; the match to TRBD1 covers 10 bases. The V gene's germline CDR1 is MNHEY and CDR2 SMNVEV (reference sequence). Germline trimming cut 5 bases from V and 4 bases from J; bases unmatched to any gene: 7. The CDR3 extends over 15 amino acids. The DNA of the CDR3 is TGTGCCAGCAGTCTTCTGGGACAGGGGAGCTATGGCTACACCTTC. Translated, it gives CASSLLGQGSYGYTF.

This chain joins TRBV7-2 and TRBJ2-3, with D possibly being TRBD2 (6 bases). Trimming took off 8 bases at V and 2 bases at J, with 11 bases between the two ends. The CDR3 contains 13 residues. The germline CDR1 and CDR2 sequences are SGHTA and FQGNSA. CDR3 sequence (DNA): TGTGCCAGCTCGCGGGACCACACAGATACGCAGTATTTT. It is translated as CASSRDHTDTQYF. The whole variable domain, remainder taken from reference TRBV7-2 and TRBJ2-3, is GAGVSQSPSNKVTEKGKDVELRCDPISGHTALYWYRQSLGQGLEFLIYFQGNSAPDKSGLPSDRFSAERTGGSVSTLTIQRTQQEDSAVYLCASSRDHTDTQYFGPGTRLTVL.

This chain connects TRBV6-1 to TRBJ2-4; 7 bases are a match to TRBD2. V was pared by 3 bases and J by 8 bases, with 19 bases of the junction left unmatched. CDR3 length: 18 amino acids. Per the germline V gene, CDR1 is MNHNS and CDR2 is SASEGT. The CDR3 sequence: CASSEERVTRKGGDIQYF. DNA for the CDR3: TGTGCCAGCAGTGAGGAGAGGGTGACCCGAAAGGGAGGGGACATTCAGTACTTC.

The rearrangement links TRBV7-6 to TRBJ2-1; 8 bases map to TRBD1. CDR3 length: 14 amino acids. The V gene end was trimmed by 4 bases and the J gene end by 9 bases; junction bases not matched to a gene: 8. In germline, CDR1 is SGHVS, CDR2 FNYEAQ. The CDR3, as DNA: TGTGCCAGCAGCTCCGGACAGGGAGGAAGTGAGCAGTTCTTC. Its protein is CASSSGQGGSEQFF.

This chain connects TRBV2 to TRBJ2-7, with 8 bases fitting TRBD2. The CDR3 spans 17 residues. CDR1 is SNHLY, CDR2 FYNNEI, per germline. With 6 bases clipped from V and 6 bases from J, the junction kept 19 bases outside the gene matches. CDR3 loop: CASRGSGTSFVLGEQYF. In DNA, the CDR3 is TGTGCCAGCAGAGGGTCCGGGACTAGTTTTGTCCTCGGCGAGCAGTACTTC.

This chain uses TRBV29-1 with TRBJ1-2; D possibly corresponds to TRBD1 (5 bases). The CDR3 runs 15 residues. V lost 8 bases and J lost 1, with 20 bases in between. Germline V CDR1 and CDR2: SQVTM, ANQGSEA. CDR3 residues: CSPPVLGGDNYGYTF. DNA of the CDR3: TGCAGCCCTCCAGTCTTGGGAGGGGATAACTATGGCTACACCTTC.

The CDR3 spells CASSSIRQRGNYGYTF. As DNA, the CDR3 is TGTGCCAGCAGTTCTATCCGACAGCGTGGTAACTATGGCTACACCTTC. V and J are TRBV28 and TRBJ1-2, with TRBD1 as a possible D gene (5 bases). The CDR3 covers 16 residues. V was pared by 4 bases and J by 1 base, with 16 bases between. Germline-derived CDR1 and CDR2 are MDHEN and SYDVKM.

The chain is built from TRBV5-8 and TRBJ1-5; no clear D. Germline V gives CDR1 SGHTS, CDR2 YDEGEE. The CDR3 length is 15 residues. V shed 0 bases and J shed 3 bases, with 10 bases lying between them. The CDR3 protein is CASSLEGRVNQPQHF. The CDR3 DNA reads TGTGCCAGCAGCTTGGAAGGACGGGTCAATCAGCCCCAGCATTTT.